Below, 16 T cell receptor beta chains from the same sample are listed, as sequenced in a study of metastatic and nonmetastatic thyroid tumors. Each patient went into thyroid surgery without having received any treatment. With MiXCR, TCRdb reprocessed the PCR reads. The sample includes 40,000 to 55,000 clones, roughly 18% of them seen just once. Sequenced input: blood. The origin of the receptors is a female donor with papillary thyroid cancer or a benign thyroid nodule (not recorded which). Some clones in this sample may be carry-over from other donors' samples.

This clone was seen many times. The rearrangement joins TRBV11-2 to TRBJ2-5; D not certain. The CDR3 is 12 amino acids. The V end lost 5 bases, the J end lost 5 bases, and 9 bases lay between the germline ends. In germline, CDR1 is SGHAT, CDR2 FQNNGV. CDR3 region: CASSLGRETQYF. CDR3 in DNA: TGTGCCAGCAGCCTTGGGCGGGAGACCCAGTACTTC.

Details on this clone: One end of the junction fails to match germline, which may point to a read error. CDR3 region: CASSLRAYTHYF. In DNA, the CDR3 is TGTGCCAGCAGTTTGAGGGCATATACGCATTATTTT. This chain uses TRBV28 with TRBJ2-3; D is possibly TRBD2 (5 bases). Germline V gene data show CDR1 as MDHEN and CDR2 as SYDVKM. The CDR3 contains 12 residues.

This clone has at least ten counts. CDR3 sequence reads: CASSWGDEQFF. The CDR3, as DNA: TGTGCCAGCAGCTGGGGGGATGAGCAGTTCTTC. The chain carries TRBV5-6 and TRBJ2-1; a weak D match, TRBD2 (6 bases). The germline V gene encodes CDR1 SGHDT and CDR2 YYEEEE. CDR3 size: 11 residues. Trimming removed 3 bases at V and 8 bases at J, with 6 bases between. Using reference TRBV5-6 and TRBJ2-1 for the parts outside the CDR3, the full variable domain is DAGVTQSPTHLIKTRGQQVTLRCSPKSGHDTVSWYQQALGQGPQFIFQYYEEEERQRGNFPDRFSGHQFPNYSSELNVNALLLGDSALYLCASSWGDEQFFGPGTRLTVL.

This clone has ten or more counts. The rearrangement uses TRBV28 and TRBJ2-4; D gene unclear. Germline assignment: CDR1 MDHEN and CDR2 SYDVKM. The CDR3 extends over 11 amino acids. V shed 4 bases and J shed 6 bases, with 4 bases lying between them. CDR3 nucleotide sequence: TGTGCCAGCAGTTGGGCAAACATTCAGTACTTC. It encodes CASSWANIQYF.

In this sample, this clone turned up many times. This chain uses TRBV20-1 with TRBJ2-1; a possible D gene is TRBD1 (6 bases). The germline V gene encodes CDR1 DFQATT and CDR2 SNEGSKA (reference sequence). There are 14 residues in the CDR3. Trimming removed 5 bases from V and 4 bases from J, with 15 bases in between. CDR3 in DNA: TGCAGTGCTGGTCACAGGGATGGATACAATGAGCAGTTCTTC. It is translated as CSAGHRDGYNEQFF.

This chain joins TRBV20-1 and TRBJ1-5, with D maybe TRBD1 (6 bases). The V and J ends lost 5 bases and 5 bases respectively, with 22 bases between them. From germline, CDR1 is DFQATT and CDR2 SNEGSKA (reference sequence). CDR3 size: 16 residues. CDR3 loop: CSAPTGTNSLYQPQHF. In DNA form, the CDR3 reads TGCAGTGCTCCGACCGGGACAAATTCCCTATATCAGCCCCAGCATTTT.

The table lists this clone with many counts. This chain connects TRBV19 to TRBJ1-1; D perhaps matches TRBD1 (6 bases). This CDR3 spans 15 amino acids. Trimming shortened V by 6 bases and J by 0 bases, and 14 bases separated the two germline ends. Germline CDR1 and CDR2: LNHDA and SQIVND (reference sequence). CDR3 in amino acids: CASSLGRGVNTEAFF. For the CDR3, the DNA is TGTGCCAGTAGCTTGGGGAGGGGGGTGAACACTGAAGCTTTCTTT.

V gene TRBV20-1 combines with J gene TRBJ1-1; D unresolved. The CDR3 contains 15 residues. V shed 4 bases and J shed 1 base, with 16 bases lying between them. Germline V lookup: CDR1 DFQATT, CDR2 SNEGSKA (reference sequence). CDR3 sequence (DNA): TGCAGTGCTACTTCTTGGGAACACGCGAACACTGAAGCTTTCTTT. Translated: CSATSWEHANTEAFF.

This clone was detected ten times or more. In nucleotides, the CDR3 is TGTGCCAGTACTCAGGCTGCCTCTCGGGGAGCTTTCTTT. This gives the protein CASTQAASRGAFF. The J gene is TRBJ1-1, the V gene TRBV19, with D uncertain. Germline CDR1 LNHDA, CDR2 SQIVND (reference sequence). The CDR3 runs 13 residues. Trimming stripped 7 bases from V and 10 bases from J, with 19 bases between.

This clone was seen a handful of times. This rearrangement joins TRBV6-1 to TRBJ1-5; 7 bases match TRBD1. With V trimmed by 6 bases and J by 4 bases, 6 bases remained unmatched. CDR3 size: 14 residues. CDR1 is MNHNS and CDR2 is SASEGT in the germline V gene. Written as DNA, the CDR3 is TGTGCCAGCAGGGAAACAGGGGTGAATCAGCCCCAGCATTTT. It codes for CASRETGVNQPQHF.

This clone was detected a few times. This sequence may be a read error, since a much larger clone differs from it by one base. The CDR3 DNA reads as TGCAGCGTTGGGTCGGGGACTATCGAGAGCACAGATACGCAGTATTTT. This codes for CSVGSGTIESTDTQYF. The rearrangement joins TRBV29-1 to TRBJ2-3; 7 positions match TRBD2. CDR3 size: 16 residues. V lost 4 bases to trimming and J lost 0 bases; unmatched junction nucleotides: 10. Germline V gene lookup returns CDR1 SQVTM and CDR2 ANQGSEA.

The V call is TRBV20-1, the J call TRBJ1-3; tentative D call: TRBD1 (6 bases). The CDR3 has 14 residues. The germline gives CDR1 DFQATT, CDR2 SNEGSKA (reference sequence). V was pared by 5 bases and J by 2 bases, with 13 bases between. CDR3 bases: TGCAGTGCTTTTCCTTCAGGGGCTGGAAACACCATATATTTT. Protein: CSAFPSGAGNTIYF.

This clone was observed many times. The chain has TRBV7-9 and TRBJ2-5; 10 bases fit TRBD2. Germline V lookup: CDR1 SEHNR, CDR2 FQNEAQ (reference sequence). V lost 1 base, J lost 3 bases, and 8 bases stayed unmatched. The CDR3 loop spans 17 amino acids. The CDR3 DNA sequence: TGTGCCAGCAGCTTAGTAACTAGCGGGATTGGCGAAGAGACCCAGTACTTC. Residues: CASSLVTSGIGEETQYF.

In its sample, this clone was seen many times. The chain is built from TRBV6-1 and TRBJ2-3, with TRBD2 matching over 7 bases. The CDR3 has 17 amino acids. V shed 3 bases and J 1 base; nucleotides not matched to a gene: 10. The germline CDR1 and CDR2 sequences are MNHNS and SASEGT. The CDR3 sequence: CASSEAPGGGGTDTQYF. As DNA, the CDR3 is TGTGCCAGCAGTGAGGCTCCGGGGGGAGGGGGCACAGATACGCAGTATTTT.

This clone was observed many times. The V call is TRBV28, the J call TRBJ2-6; 9 bases match TRBD1. CDR1 is MDHEN, CDR2 SYDVKM, per germline. This CDR3 region has 21 residues. The V segment lost 2 bases and the J segment 0 bases; nucleotides outside the gene matches: 14. CDR3 region: CASSLGFGTGTPRSGANVLTF. The CDR3 bases are TGTGCCAGCAGTTTAGGGTTCGGGACAGGGACTCCCCGCTCTGGGGCCAACGTCCTGACTTTC.

This clone showed up many times. The chain carries TRBV28 and TRBJ2-5; 8 bases fit TRBD2. CDR1 is MDHEN and CDR2 is SYDVKM in the germline V gene. This CDR3 is 16 amino acids long. With 4 bases clipped from V and 5 bases from J, the junction kept 12 bases outside the gene matches. The chain's CDR3 is CASSSKKRELGETQYF. The CDR3 DNA sequence: TGTGCCAGCAGTTCAAAAAAGCGGGAGTTGGGTGAGACCCAGTACTTC. The full variable domain, its missing parts supplied by reference TRBV28 and TRBJ2-5, is DVKVTQSSRYLVKRTGEKVFLECVQDMDHENMFWYRQDPGLGLRLIYFSYDVKMKEKGDIPEGYSVSREKKERFSLILESASTNQTSMYLCASSSKKRELGETQYFGPGTRLLVL.